These 28 T cell receptor beta chains were all obtained from the same sample, sequenced in a study of Tregs in tolerant kidney transplant recipients. The data were produced by immunoSEQ multiplex PCR, yet TCRdb's version contains in-frame clones alone and is incomplete. The sample holds 35,000 to 50,000 clones, 95% to 96% seen once. No antigen has been assigned to these receptors. The sample comprised Tregs from blood cultured with allogeneic cells. These receptors came from a human donor in good health.

The chain is built from TRBV6-6 and TRBJ1-1; 7 nucleotides line up with TRBD1. The CDR3 covers 14 residues. The trim removed 4 bases at V and 5 bases at J, leaving 7 bases unmatched. Germline V gene lookup returns CDR1 MNHNY and CDR2 SVGAGI (reference sequence). The CDR3 is CASSFNRGRTEAFF. The CDR3 DNA sequence: TGTGCCAGCAGTTTCAACAGGGGAAGGACTGAAGCTTTCTTT.

The V gene is TRBV18, the J gene TRBJ2-7; D is perhaps TRBD1 (6 bases). CDR3 size: 13 residues. With 2 bases removed from V and 5 bases from J, the gap between germline ends came to 10 bases. CDR1 and CDR2 (germline): KGHSH, LQKENI. The CDR3 DNA sequence: TGTGCCAGCTCACCATCCAGGGGTGACGAGCAGTACTTC. It is translated as CASSPSRGDEQYF.

The rearrangement joins TRBV19 to TRBJ2-1; D ambiguous. CDR3 length: 15 amino acids. V was cut by 1 base and J by 1 base, with 8 bases left in between. Germline values: CDR1 LNHDA, CDR2 SQIVND (reference sequence). The CDR3 loop is CASSIAGTSYNEQFF. CDR3 DNA: TGTGCCAGTAGTATAGCGGGCACTTCCTACAATGAGCAGTTCTTC. Together with reference TRBV19 and TRBJ2-1, the CDR3 gives the full variable domain: DGGITQSPKYLFRKEGQNVTLSCEQNLNHDAMYWYRQDPGQGLRLIYYSQIVNDFQKGDIAEGYSVSREKKESFPLTVTSAQKNPTAFYLCASSIAGTSYNEQFFGPGTRLTVL.

This clone has a handful of counts. This chain links TRBV7-6 with TRBJ2-7; D is unresolved. Germline V gene sequence: CDR1 SGHVS, CDR2 FNYEAQ. The CDR3 is 13 residues long. V shed 0 bases and J shed 3 bases, with 6 bases lying between them. The CDR3 reads CASSLARGYEQYF. As DNA, the CDR3 is TGTGCCAGCAGCTTAGCTCGCGGCTACGAGCAGTACTTC.

This clone has just one count. The chain combines TRBV5-1 with TRBJ2-2; 12 bases agree with TRBD2. V shed 1 base and J 5 bases; nucleotides not matched to a gene: 3. The CDR3 runs 16 residues. Germline lookup yields CDR1 SGHRS and CDR2 YFSETQ. DNA of the CDR3: TGCGCCAGCAGCTTGCTCCTAGCGGGAGGGACCGGGGAGCTGTTTTTT. Protein product: CASSLLLAGGTGELFF.

This clone has only one observation. The V gene is TRBV5-5, the J gene TRBJ2-1, with 11 bases fitting TRBD1. The germline V gene has CDR1 SGHKS and CDR2 YYEKEE (reference sequence). The CDR3 has 16 amino acids. The junction had 7 bases not matched to a gene; V was cut back by 4 bases and J by 4 bases. Here the CDR3 reads CASSPWTGGAYNEQFF. CDR3 sequence (DNA): TGTGCCAGCAGCCCATGGACAGGGGGCGCTTACAATGAGCAGTTCTTC.

This clone was recorded once. The chain links TRBV6-1 to TRBJ1-2, with D perhaps matching TRBD1 (5 bases). Germline CDR1 MNHNS, CDR2 SASEGT. V lost 4 bases, J lost 3 bases, and 15 bases lay in between. The CDR3 runs to 15 residues. CDR3: CASSGPGLLDYGYTF. CDR3 nucleotide sequence: TGTGCCAGCAGTGGACCAGGGCTGTTAGACTATGGCTACACCTTC.

This clone was picked up a small number of times. The chain couples TRBV29-1 to TRBJ2-7; D perhaps matches TRBD2 (5 bases). V lost 4 bases to trimming and J lost 3 bases, with 19 bases between them. The CDR3 covers 15 residues. Germline V gene data show CDR1 as SQVTM and CDR2 as ANQGSEA. CDR3 coding DNA: TGCAGCGTTGTGGAGAATCGGGGTATTGGCTACGAGCAGTACTTC. Protein sequence: CSVVENRGIGYEQYF.

This rearrangement joins TRBV11-2 to TRBJ2-1; D unclear. With 5 bases removed from V and 0 bases from J, the gap between germline ends came to 20 bases. There are 18 residues in the CDR3. Germline CDR1 and CDR2: SGHAT and FQNNGV. The CDR3, as DNA: TGTGCCAGCAGCCCGACCTTCTCTAGTTTTAGCTCCTACAATGAGCAGTTCTTC. This sequence encodes CASSPTFSSFSSYNEQFF.

This rearrangement joins TRBV5-1 to TRBJ2-5, with D unresolved. The germline V gene encodes CDR1 SGHRS and CDR2 YFSETQ. V lost 4 bases and J 1 base, leaving 2 bases between the germline ends. CDR3 size: 11 residues. CDR3 nucleotides: TGCGCCAGCAGCATCCAAGAGACCCAGTACTTC. Translating gives CASSIQETQYF.

V and J are TRBV27 and TRBJ1-5; possibly TRBD1 for D (5 bases). The CDR3 contains 13 residues. V dropped 0 bases and J dropped 7 bases, with 7 bases sitting between them. Germline CDR1 and CDR2: MNHEY and SMNVEV (reference sequence). The CDR3 sequence: CASSLSGEQPQHF. In DNA form, the CDR3 reads TGTGCCAGCAGTTTATCGGGGGAGCAGCCCCAGCATTTT.

The chain uses TRBV4-1 and TRBJ2-6, with 8 bases matching TRBD1. The CDR3 totals 15 residues. V gave up 4 bases and J gave up 4 bases; unmatched junction bases: 3. Germline assignment: CDR1 MGHRA and CDR2 YSYEKL. The CDR3: CASSRQGTGANVLTF. Written as DNA, the CDR3 is TGCGCCAGCAGCCGACAGGGGACCGGGGCCAACGTCCTGACTTTC.

This clone was detected only once. DNA of the CDR3: TGTGCCAGTAGTATAGTTCCCGTGATGAACACTGAAGCTTTCTTT. The encoded protein is CASSIVPVMNTEAFF. The genes are TRBV19 and TRBJ1-1; D unresolved. The germline gives CDR1 LNHDA, CDR2 SQIVND (reference sequence). Deletions cut 1 base from V and 0 bases from J, with 9 bases between. This CDR3 has 15 amino acids.

The CDR3 reads CASSQAPRRYGYTF. For the CDR3, the DNA is TGTGCCAGCAGCCAAGCGCCCCGGCGGTATGGCTACACCTTC. The rearrangement uses TRBV14 and TRBJ1-2; D ambiguous. This CDR3 comprises 14 residues. The ends were cut back, 1 base at V and 5 bases at J, with 11 bases in the middle. Germline-derived CDR1 and CDR2 are SGHDN and FVKESK.

The V call is TRBV6-6, the J call TRBJ1-1; a possible D gene is TRBD1 (5 bases). CDR1 is MNHNY and CDR2 is SVGAGI in the germline V gene (reference sequence). The CDR3 length is 11 residues. V lost 4 bases and J lost 11, with 11 bases in between. The CDR3 coding sequence is TGTGCCAGCAGTTTAAGGGGTTGGGCTTTCTTT. This translates into CASSLRGWAFF.

V is TRBV19 and J is TRBJ2-2; D is perhaps TRBD1 (6 bases). The CDR3 covers 15 residues. Germline lookup yields CDR1 LNHDA and CDR2 SQIVND (reference sequence). V lost 6 bases and J lost 3, with 14 bases in between. The CDR3 DNA reads TGTGCCAGTAGCCGACAGGTCTCGGACACCGGGGAGCTGTTTTTT. Amino acid sequence: CASSRQVSDTGELFF.

The V gene is TRBV27, the J gene TRBJ1-6; the D is unclear. Looked up from germline, CDR1 is MNHEY and CDR2 is SMNVEV (reference sequence). This CDR3 is built from 15 residues. V was clipped by 0 bases and J by 7 bases, with 10 bases between them. In DNA form, the CDR3 reads TGTGCCAGCAGTTTATCAGCGGGCGCGAATTCACCCCTCCACTTT. It specifies CASSLSAGANSPLHF.

J is TRBJ2-5 and V is TRBV6-6, with 9 bases matching TRBD1. V shed 4 bases and J 4 bases; nucleotides not matched to a gene: 7. Germline-derived CDR1 and CDR2 are MNHNY and SVGAGI (reference sequence). The CDR3 contains 15 residues. This chain's CDR3 is CASSSTGTGLETQYF. The DNA of the CDR3 is TGTGCCAGCAGTTCAACCGGGACAGGGTTAGAGACCCAGTACTTC.

The V gene is TRBV7-8, the J gene TRBJ2-3; D unclear. The CDR3 is made up of 14 amino acids. CDR1 is SGHVS, CDR2 FQNEAQ, per germline. Between the trimmed V and J ends, which lost 4 bases and 4 bases, there was a span of 12 bases. CDR3 in DNA: TGTGCCAGCAGCTCGTCTTTCGGGCCAGATACGCAGTATTTT. It specifies CASSSSFGPDTQYF.

V and J are TRBV9 and TRBJ2-5; a possible D gene is TRBD2 (6 bases). V was shortened by 4 bases and J by 5 bases, with 18 bases between the two germline ends. Germline assignment: CDR1 SGDLS and CDR2 YYNGEE. The CDR3 covers 15 residues. The CDR3 DNA reads as TGTGCCAGCAGCTTTTCGGGACTCACCGGGGAGACCCAGTACTTC. Its protein is CASSFSGLTGETQYF.

This chain's CDR3 is CASSVLQGFADTQYF. The CDR3 DNA is TGTGCCAGCAGCGTGTTACAGGGTTTCGCAGATACGCAGTATTTT. The chain carries TRBV9 and TRBJ2-3; maybe TRBD1 (6 bases). Germline V lookup: CDR1 SGDLS, CDR2 YYNGEE. Trimming stripped 2 bases from V and 4 bases from J, with 14 bases between. This CDR3 is 15 amino acids long.

This sequence joins TRBV7-3 and TRBJ1-2; D gene unclear. V dropped 3 bases and J dropped 7 bases, with 12 bases sitting between them. The CDR3 contains 13 residues. Germline values: CDR1 SGHTA, CDR2 FQGTGA. CDR3 protein: CASSLTGLGGYTF. CDR3 DNA sequence: TGTGCCAGCAGCTTGACGGGGTTGGGTGGCTACACCTTC.

The chain combines TRBV11-2 with TRBJ2-1; D not resolved. Germline-derived CDR1 and CDR2 are SGHAT and FQNNGV. Trimming cost V 1 base and J 5 bases, with 6 bases left between them. The CDR3 has 13 residues. The CDR3 DNA reads as TGTGCCAGCAGCTTAGGACGAGACAATGAGCAGTTCTTC. It specifies CASSLGRDNEQFF.

Written as DNA, the CDR3 is TGTGCCAGCAGTTCAGCGGGAGGGCCCCGGACCGGGGAGCTGTTTTTT. This encodes CASSSAGGPRTGELFF. The rearrangement uses TRBV6-4 and TRBJ2-2; 10 nucleotides align to TRBD2. Germline CDR1 reads MRHNA; CDR2 reads SNTAGT. CDR3 length equals 16 residues. J was trimmed by 5 bases and V by 5 bases; bases with no gene match: 8.

This chain joins TRBV5-1 and TRBJ2-1, with a tentative D call TRBD2 (5 bases). This CDR3 comprises 17 residues. V lost 5 bases and J lost 4, with 22 bases in between. Germline assignment: CDR1 SGHRS and CDR2 YFSETQ. CDR3 in DNA: TGCGCCAGCAGGTTCCTACCTCCGGGAAATACTTACAATGAGCAGTTCTTC. Translated, it gives CASRFLPPGNTYNEQFF.

V gene TRBV5-1 combines with J gene TRBJ2-5; no clear D. Trimming took off 1 base at V and 4 bases at J, with 5 bases between the two ends. In germline, CDR1 is SGHRS, CDR2 YFSETQ. This CDR3 is 12 amino acids long. This chain's CDR3 is CASSLRAETQYF. Written as DNA, the CDR3 is TGCGCCAGCAGCTTGAGAGCAGAGACCCAGTACTTC.

The chain is built from TRBV5-1 and TRBJ2-2; no clear D gene. This CDR3 has 15 amino acids. Trimming removed 0 bases from V and 5 bases from J, with 11 bases in between. Per germline, CDR1 SGHRS and CDR2 YFSETQ. The DNA for the CDR3 is TGCGCCAGCAGCTTGGTTGGGCCGGGTACCGGGGAGCTGTTTTTT. Encoded protein: CASSLVGPGTGELFF. The full variable domain, in which reference TRBV5-1 and TRBJ2-2 provide the parts outside the CDR3, is KAGVTQTPRYLIKTRGQQVTLSCSPISGHRSVSWYQQTPGQGLQFLFEYFSETQRNKGNFPGRFSGRQFSNSRSEMNVSTLELGDSALYLCASSLVGPGTGELFFGEGSRLTVL.

This clone is a singleton in its sample. This chain links TRBV5-6 with TRBJ1-1; TRBD1 is a possible D gene (5 bases). Looked up from germline, CDR1 is SGHDT and CDR2 is YYEEEE. The CDR3 length is 14 residues. V lost 0 bases, J lost 3 bases, and 9 bases lay in between. The CDR3 spells CASSLGGLDTEAFF. The CDR3 coding sequence is TGTGCCAGCAGCTTGGGGGGCTTGGACACTGAAGCTTTCTTT.